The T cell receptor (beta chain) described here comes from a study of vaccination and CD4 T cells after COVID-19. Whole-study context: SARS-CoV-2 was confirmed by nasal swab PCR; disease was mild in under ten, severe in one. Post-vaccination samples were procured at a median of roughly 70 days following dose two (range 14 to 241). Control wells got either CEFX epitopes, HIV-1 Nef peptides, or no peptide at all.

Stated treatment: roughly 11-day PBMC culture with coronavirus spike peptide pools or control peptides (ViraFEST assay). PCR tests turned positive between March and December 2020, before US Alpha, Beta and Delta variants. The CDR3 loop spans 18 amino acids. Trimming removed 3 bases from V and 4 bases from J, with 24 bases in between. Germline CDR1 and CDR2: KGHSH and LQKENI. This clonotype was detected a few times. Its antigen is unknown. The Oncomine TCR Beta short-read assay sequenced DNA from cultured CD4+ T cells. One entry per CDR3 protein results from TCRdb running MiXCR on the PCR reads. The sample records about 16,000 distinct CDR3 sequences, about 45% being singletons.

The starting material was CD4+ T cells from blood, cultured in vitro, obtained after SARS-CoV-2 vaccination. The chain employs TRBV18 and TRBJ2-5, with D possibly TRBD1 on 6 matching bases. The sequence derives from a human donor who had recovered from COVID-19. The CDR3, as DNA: TGTGCCAGCTCACCTTTTCCCAGCCTACAGGGCATTCGAGAGACCCAGTACTTC. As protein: CASSPFPSLQGIRETQYF.